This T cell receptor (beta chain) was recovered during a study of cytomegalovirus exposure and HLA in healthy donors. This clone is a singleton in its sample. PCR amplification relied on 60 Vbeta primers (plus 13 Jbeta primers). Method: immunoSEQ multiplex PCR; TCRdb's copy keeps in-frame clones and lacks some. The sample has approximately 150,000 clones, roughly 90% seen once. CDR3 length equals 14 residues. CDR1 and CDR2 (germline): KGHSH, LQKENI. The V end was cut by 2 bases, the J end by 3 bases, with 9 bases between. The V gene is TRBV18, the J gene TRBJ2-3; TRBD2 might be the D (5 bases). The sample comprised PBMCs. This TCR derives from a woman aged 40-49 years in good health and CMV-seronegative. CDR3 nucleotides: TGTGCCAGCTCACCAGGGAGTCTGACAGATACGCAGTATTTT. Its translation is CASSPGSLTDTQYF.